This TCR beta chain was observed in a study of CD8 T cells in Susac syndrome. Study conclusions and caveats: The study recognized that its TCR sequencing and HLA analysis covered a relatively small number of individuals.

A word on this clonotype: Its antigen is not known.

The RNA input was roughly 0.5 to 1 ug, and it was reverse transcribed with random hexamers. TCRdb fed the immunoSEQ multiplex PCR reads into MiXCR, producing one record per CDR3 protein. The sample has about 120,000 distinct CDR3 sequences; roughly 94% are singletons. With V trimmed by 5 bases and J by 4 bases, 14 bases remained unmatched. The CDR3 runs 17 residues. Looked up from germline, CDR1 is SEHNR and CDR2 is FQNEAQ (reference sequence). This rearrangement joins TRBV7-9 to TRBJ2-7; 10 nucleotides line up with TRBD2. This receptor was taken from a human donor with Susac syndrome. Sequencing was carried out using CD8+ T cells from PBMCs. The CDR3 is CASSITPSGLASYEQYF. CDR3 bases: TGTGCCAGCAGCATAACGCCTTCGGGACTAGCGAGTTACGAGCAGTACTTC.